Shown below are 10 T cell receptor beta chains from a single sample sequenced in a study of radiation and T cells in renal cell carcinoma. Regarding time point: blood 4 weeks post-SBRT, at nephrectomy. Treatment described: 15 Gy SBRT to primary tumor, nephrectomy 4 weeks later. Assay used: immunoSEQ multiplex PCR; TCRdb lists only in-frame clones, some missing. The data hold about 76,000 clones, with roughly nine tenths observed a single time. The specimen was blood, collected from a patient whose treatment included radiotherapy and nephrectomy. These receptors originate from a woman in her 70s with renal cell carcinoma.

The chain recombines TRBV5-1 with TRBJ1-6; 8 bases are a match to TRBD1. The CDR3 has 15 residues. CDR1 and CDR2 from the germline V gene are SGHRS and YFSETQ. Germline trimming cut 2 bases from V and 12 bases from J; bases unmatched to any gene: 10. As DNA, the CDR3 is TGCGCCAGCAGCTTCTGGGGACAGGAGTCTGGACCCCTCCACTTT. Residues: CASSFWGQESGPLHF.

The DNA of the CDR3 is TGTGCCAGCAGCGGTCTCGGGACGACGAATGAAAAACTGTTTTTT. Translation: CASSGLGTTNEKLFF. V usage is TRBV6-1 and J usage is TRBJ1-4; the D gene is possibly TRBD1 (5 bases). The CDR3 contains 15 residues. The V gene lost 6 bases and the J gene lost 5 bases, with 16 bases spanning the gap. Germline lookup yields CDR1 MNHNS and CDR2 SASEGT.

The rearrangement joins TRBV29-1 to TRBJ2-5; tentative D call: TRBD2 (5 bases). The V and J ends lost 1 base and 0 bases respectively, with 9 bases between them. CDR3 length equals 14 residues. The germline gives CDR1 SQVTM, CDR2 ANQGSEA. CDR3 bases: TGCAGCGTTGAAGGACGGAGGTACCAAGAGACCCAGTACTTC. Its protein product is CSVEGRRYQETQYF.

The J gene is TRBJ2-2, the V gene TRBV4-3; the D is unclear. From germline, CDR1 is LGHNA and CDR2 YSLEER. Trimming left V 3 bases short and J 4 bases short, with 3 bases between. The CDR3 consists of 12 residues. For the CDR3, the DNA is TGCGCCAGCAGCCACCTCACCGGGGAGCTGTTTTTT. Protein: CASSHLTGELFF.

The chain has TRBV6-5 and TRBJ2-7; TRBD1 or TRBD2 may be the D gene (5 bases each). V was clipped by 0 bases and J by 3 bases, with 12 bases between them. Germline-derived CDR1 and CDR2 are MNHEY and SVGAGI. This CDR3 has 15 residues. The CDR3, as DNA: TGTGCCAGCAGTTACTCTCTCGAGGGGATCTACGAGCAGTACTTC. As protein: CASSYSLEGIYEQYF.

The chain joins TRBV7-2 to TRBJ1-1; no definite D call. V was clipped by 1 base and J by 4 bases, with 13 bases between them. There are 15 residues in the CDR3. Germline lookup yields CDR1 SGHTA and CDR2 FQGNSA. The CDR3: CASSLEQLRSTEAFF. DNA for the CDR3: TGTGCCAGCAGCTTAGAGCAGTTGCGGAGCACTGAAGCTTTCTTT. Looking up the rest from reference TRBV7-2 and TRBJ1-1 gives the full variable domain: GAGVSQSPSNKVTEKGKDVELRCDPISGHTALYWYRQSLGQGLEFLIYFQGNSAPDKSGLPSDRFSAERTGGSVSTLTIQRTQQEDSAVYLCASSLEQLRSTEAFFGQGTRLTVV.

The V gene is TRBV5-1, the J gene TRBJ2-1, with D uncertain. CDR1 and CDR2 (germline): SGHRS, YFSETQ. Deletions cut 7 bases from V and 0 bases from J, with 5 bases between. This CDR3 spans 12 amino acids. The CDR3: CASSLSYNEQFF. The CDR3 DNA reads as TGCGCCAGCTCGCTCTCCTACAATGAGCAGTTCTTC. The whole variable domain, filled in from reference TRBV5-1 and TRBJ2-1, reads KAGVTQTPRYLIKTRGQQVTLSCSPISGHRSVSWYQQTPGQGLQFLFEYFSETQRNKGNFPGRFSGRQFSNSRSEMNVSTLELGDSALYLCASSLSYNEQFFGPGTRLTVL.

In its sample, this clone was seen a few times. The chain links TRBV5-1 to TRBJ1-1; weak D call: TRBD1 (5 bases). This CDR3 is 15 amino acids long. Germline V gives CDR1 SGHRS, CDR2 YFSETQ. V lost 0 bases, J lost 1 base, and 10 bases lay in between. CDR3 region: CASSLGGRANTEAFF. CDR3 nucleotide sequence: TGCGCCAGCAGCTTGGGAGGCAGGGCGAACACTGAAGCTTTCTTT.

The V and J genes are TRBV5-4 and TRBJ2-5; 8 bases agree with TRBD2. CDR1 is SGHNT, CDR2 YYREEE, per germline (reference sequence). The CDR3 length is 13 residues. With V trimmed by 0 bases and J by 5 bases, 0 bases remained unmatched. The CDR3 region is CASSLAGGETQYF. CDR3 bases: TGTGCCAGCAGCTTGGCGGGGGGGGAGACCCAGTACTTC.

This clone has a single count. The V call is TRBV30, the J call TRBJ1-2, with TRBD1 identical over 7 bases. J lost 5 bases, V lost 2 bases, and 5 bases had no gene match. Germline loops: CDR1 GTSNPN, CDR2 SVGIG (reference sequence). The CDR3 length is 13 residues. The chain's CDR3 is CAWSRQGGYGYTF. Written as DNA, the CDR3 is TGTGCCTGGAGTCGACAGGGAGGGTATGGCTACACCTTC.